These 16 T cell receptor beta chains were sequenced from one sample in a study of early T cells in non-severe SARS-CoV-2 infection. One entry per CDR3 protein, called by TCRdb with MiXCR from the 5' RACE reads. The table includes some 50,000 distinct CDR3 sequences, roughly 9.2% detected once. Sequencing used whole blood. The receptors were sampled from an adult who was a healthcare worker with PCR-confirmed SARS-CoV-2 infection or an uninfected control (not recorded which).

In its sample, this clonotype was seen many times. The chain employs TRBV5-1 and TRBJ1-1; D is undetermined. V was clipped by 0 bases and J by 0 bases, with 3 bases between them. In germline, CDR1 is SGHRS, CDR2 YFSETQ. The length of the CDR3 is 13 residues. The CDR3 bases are TGCGCCAGCAGCTTGGTTATGAACACTGAAGCTTTCTTT. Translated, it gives CASSLVMNTEAFF.

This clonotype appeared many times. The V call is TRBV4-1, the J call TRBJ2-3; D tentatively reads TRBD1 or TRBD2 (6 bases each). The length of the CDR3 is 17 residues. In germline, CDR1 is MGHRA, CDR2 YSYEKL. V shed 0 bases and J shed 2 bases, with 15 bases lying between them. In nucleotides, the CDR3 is TGCGCCAGCAGCCAAGATTTAGGGGGACTCAACACAGATACGCAGTATTTT. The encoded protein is CASSQDLGGLNTDTQYF.

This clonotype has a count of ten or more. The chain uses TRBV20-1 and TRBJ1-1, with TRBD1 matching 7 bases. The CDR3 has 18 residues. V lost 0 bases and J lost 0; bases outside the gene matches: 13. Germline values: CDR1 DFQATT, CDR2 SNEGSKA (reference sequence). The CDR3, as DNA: TGCAGTGCTAGAGATGACGGACAGGCAAACTTCATGAACACTGAAGCTTTCTTT. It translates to CSARDDGQANFMNTEAFF.

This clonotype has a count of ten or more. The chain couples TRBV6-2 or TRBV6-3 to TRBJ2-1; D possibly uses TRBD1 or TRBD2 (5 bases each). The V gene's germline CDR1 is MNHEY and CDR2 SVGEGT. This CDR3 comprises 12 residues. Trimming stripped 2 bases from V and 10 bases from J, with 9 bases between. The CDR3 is CASSYGGSEQFF. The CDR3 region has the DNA TGTGCCAGCAGTTACGGGGGTAGCGAGCAGTTCTTC.

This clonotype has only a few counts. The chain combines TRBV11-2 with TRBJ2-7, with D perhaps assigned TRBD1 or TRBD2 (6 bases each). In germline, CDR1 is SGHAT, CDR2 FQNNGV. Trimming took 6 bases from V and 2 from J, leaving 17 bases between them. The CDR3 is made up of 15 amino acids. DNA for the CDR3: TGTGCCAGCAGTTTGGGCAGGGGAGGCACCTACGAGCAGTACTTC. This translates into CASSLGRGGTYEQYF.

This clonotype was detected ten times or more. Written as DNA, the CDR3 is TGCAGCGCTGGACAGGGGGCTGCTGCCGGGGAGCTGTTTTTT. Its protein product is CSAGQGAAAGELFF. The chain links TRBV29-1 to TRBJ2-2; 11 positions agree with TRBD1. The V gene's germline CDR1 is SQVTM and CDR2 ANQGSEA. The CDR3 spans 14 residues. J lost 6 bases, V lost 7 bases, and 7 bases had no gene match.

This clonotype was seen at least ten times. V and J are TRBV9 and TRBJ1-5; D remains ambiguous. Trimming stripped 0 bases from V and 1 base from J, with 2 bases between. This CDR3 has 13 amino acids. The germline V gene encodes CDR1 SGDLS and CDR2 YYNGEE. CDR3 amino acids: CASSVGSNQPQHF. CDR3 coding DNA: TGTGCCAGCAGCGTAGGGAGCAATCAGCCCCAGCATTTT.

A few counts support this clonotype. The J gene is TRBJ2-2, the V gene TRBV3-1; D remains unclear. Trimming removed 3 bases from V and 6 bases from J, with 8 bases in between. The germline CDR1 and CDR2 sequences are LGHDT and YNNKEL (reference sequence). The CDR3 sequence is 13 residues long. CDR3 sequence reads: CASSHLNAGELFF. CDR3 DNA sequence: TGTGCCAGCAGCCATCTGAATGCCGGGGAGCTGTTTTTT.

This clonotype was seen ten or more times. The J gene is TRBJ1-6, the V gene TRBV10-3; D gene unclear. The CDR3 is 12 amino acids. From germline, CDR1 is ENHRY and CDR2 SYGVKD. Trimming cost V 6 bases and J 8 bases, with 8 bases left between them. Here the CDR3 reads CAISPVDSPLHF. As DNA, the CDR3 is TGTGCCATCAGCCCTGTGGATTCACCCCTCCACTTT.

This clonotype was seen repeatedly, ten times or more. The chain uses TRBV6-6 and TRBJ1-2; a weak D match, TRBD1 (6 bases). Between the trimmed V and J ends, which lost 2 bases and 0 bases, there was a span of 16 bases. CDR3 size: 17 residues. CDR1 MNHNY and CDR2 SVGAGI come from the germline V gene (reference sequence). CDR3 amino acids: CASSYGPGAVANYGYTF. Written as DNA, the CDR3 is TGTGCCAGCAGTTACGGTCCAGGGGCCGTGGCTAACTATGGCTACACCTTC.

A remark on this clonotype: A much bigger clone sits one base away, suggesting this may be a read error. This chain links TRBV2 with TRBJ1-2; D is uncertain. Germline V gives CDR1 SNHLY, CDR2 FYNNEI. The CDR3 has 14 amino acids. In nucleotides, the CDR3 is TGTGCCAGCACCCCGCAGCGCGAGGGCTATGACTACACCTTC. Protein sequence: CASTPQREGYDYTF.

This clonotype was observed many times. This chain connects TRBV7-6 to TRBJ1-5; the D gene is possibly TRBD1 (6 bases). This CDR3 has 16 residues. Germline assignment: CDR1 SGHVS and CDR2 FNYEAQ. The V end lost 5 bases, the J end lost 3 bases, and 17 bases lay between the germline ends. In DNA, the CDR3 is TGTGCCAGCAGCCCCGGGGGGGGGCCAAACAATCAGCCCCAGCATTTT. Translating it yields CASSPGGGPNNQPQHF.

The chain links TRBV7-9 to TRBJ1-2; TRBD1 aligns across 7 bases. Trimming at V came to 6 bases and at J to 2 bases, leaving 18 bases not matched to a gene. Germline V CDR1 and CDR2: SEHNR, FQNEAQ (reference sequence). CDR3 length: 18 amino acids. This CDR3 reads CASRNAGTVLPLNYGYTF. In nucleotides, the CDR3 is TGTGCCAGCAGAAATGCCGGGACAGTCCTTCCCCTGAACTATGGCTACACCTTC.

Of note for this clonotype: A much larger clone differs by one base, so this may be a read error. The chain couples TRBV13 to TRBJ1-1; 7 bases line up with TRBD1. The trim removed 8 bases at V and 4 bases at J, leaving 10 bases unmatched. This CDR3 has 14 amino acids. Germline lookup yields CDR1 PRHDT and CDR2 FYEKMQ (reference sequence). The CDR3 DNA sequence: TGTGCCAGCGGCCCGGGACAGTTTGCCACTGAAGCTTTCTTT. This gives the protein CASGPGQFATEAFF.

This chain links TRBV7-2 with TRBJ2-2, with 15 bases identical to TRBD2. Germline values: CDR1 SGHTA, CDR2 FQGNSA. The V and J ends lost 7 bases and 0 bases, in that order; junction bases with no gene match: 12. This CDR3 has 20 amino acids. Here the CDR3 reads CASNAGLAGGLRPNTGELFF. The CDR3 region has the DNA TGTGCCAGCAATGCAGGACTAGCGGGGGGGCTACGTCCGAACACCGGGGAGCTGTTTTTT.

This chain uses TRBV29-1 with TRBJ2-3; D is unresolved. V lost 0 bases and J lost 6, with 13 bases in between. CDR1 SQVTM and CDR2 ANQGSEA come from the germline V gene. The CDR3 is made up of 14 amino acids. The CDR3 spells CSVEDRTPGDTQYF. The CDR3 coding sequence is TGCAGCGTTGAAGATAGAACCCCTGGGGATACGCAGTATTTT.